This T cell receptor (beta chain) was found in a study of shared clonotypes between healthy human individuals (dated by TCRdb to 2018 to 2020). Study-level background: A couple of women and a few men aged 18 to 49 years were included in the cohort. For each donor, CD4 naive and CD4 memory were each given three plates, CD8 naive was given two plates, and CD8 memory was given one plate. To estimate repertoire size and how much clonotypes are shared between individuals, the study performed deep sequencing of blood TCR repertoires from roughly five healthy adults. To increase sequencing depth and limit assay-specific biases, different laboratories used diverse techniques to prepare libraries and sequence TCR repertoires. Leukapheresis yielded between about 0.85 and 9 billion PBMCs per donor. What the research found in general, with its limitations: Rarefaction of sorted-subset datasets indicated incomplete sequencing despite the large sequencing depth. Estimated clonotype richness was generally larger for naive than for memory subsets. Pairwise subsampling indicated that sequencing depth was expected to affect the degree of clonotype sharing among donors. Sampling was restricted to blood, and TCR repertoires in tissues likely differ from the TCR repertoires found in blood. Because the study included a small number of donors, the genetic and exposure-history diversity represented was limited. Compared with non-shared clonotypes, clonotypes shared by all four sorted-subset donors had higher generation probabilities. Approximately 5% of naive CD4, approximately 3.7% of naive CD8, roughly 2.4% of memory CD4, and 0.35% to 0.4% of memory CD8 clonotypes were shared across several donors.

Trimming removed 4 bases from V and 2 bases from J, leaving 15 bases between the germline ends. Reading the germline V gene gives CDR1 LGHNA and CDR2 YSLEER. From the cysteine up to the phenylalanine, the CDR3 has a length of 16 residues. Only the CDR3 DNA stays, 48 bases, in frame from base 1. TCR CDR3 regions were amplified from genomic DNA by multiplex PCR using the deep immunoSEQ assay. Extracted genomic DNA from each cell subset was distributed evenly across all wells of several immunoSEQ 96-well plates, and each plate was treated as a replicate. For sorted subsets, each replicate PCR was loaded with roughly 200 ng genomic DNA, equivalent to about 33,000 T cell genomes. Purified libraries were measured with a Qubit 3.0 fluorometer, size-checked on a Bioanalyzer 2100, and measured again with the KAPA Library Quantification kit. Each immunoSEQ 96-well plate was sequenced on its own single-read 150-cycle Illumina NextSeq 550 flow cell. Processing in the source paper ran as follows. Because the immunoSEQ output included only junctional sequences and no quality scores, the filtering could not be the same as the filtering used for full-length reads. Sequences were annotated with PyIR, a Python wrapper for IgBLAST v1.9, and V/J genes and CDR3 were assigned using IMGT germline references. Reads with weak V/J assignments (E-value above 1e-6), missing CDR3, stop codons, out-of-frame junctions, or ambiguous translated residues were removed. V3J clonotypes were defined by identical inferred V gene, J gene, and CDR3 amino acid sequence. Percentage overlap between repertoires was calculated by dividing the number of shared unique clonotypes by the size of the smaller repertoire. Repertoire richness was assessed with RTK rarefaction, the Chao1 estimator, and Recon v2.1 estimates of unobserved clonotypes. Generation probabilities were computed with OLGA for all TCRbeta clonotypes obtained by the gDNA method from a few donors. As stored in TCRdb, this immuneACCESS dataset retains in-frame rearrangements with V and J assigned. A fraction of the clones does not appear; measured against another copy, unresolved V genes explain less than half of the discrepancy, and the remainder lacks a known reason. V and J calls and clone size come straight from that table; D and trimming were deduced from the DNA. Across this sample there are fewer than 2.5 million clones, with over 85% seen only once. The ten largest clones add up to more than 0.35% of the sample.

The donors were healthy, HIV-negative adults with no recently reported acute infections or vaccinations. Only Caucasian adults living in Nashville, Tennessee, USA were represented among the donors. CD4+ T cells were enriched through magnetic negative selection, after which naive cells were positively selected on CD45RA and the remaining negative fraction served as the memory subset. Blood was collected by leukapheresis, and PBMCs were isolated by Ficoll-Histopaque density gradient centrifugation and then cryopreserved in liquid nitrogen vapor phase. Purity and quantity of every magnetically sorted T cell population were checked by analytical flow cytometry. Each sorted fraction had its genomic DNA isolated and then quantified by UV absorbance on a Nanodrop 2000c. As to this clone: Its target antigen remains unknown. Per-base quality was not reported, and no clone a single base away is much larger than it.

This TCR derives from a man aged 18 to 29 in good health. Some clones in this sample may be carry-over from other donors' samples. The sequencing input was naive CD4+ T cells from PBMCs. The sample's cell subset or site label, decoded: CD45RA+ positively selected. The V gene is TRBV4-3 and the J gene is TRBJ2-1, with a tentative D gene TRBD1 over 5 matching bases. Here is the DNA: TGCGCCAGCAGCCCCTCAGGGATCAGCACCTACAATGAGCAGTTCTTC. It is translated as CASSPSGISTYNEQFF.